The TCR beta chain described here comes from a study of cytomegalovirus exposure and HLA in healthy donors. PCR amplification relied on 60 Vbeta primers (plus 13 Jbeta primers). Clones were read by immunoSEQ multiplex PCR, and TCRdb kept only the in-frame ones, dropping some. The profile shows 120,000 to 150,000 clones, 60% to 85% of them singletons. General observations from the study: There were a few CMV-associated chains whose specificity for CMV antigens was confirmed in vitro.

In this sample, this clone turned up a few times. Its specificity is not known. The sequence came from a woman aged 40-49 years in good health and CMV-seropositive. Sequenced material: PBMCs.

CDR3 in amino acids: CASSQGRSFGTIYF. The CDR3 DNA reads as TGTGCCAGCAGCCAAGGGAGGAGTTTCGGCACCATATATTTT. This chain links TRBV4-2 with TRBJ1-3; D ambiguous. CDR1 and CDR2 from the germline V gene are LGHNA and YNFKEQ. V was cut by 1 base and J by 9 bases, with 13 bases left in between. CDR3 length equals 14 residues.